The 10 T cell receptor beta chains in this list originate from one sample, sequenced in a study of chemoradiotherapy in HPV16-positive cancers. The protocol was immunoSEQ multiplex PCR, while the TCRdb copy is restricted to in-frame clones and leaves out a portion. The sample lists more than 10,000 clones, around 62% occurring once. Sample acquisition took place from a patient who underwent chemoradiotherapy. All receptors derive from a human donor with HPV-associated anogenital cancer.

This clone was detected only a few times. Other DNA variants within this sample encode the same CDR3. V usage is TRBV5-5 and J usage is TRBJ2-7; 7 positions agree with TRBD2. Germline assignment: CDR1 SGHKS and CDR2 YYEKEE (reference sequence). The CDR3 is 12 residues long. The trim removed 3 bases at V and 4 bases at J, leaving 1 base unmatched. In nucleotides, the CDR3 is TGTGCCAGCAGCTCAGCGGGATACGAGCAGTACTTC. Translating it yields CASSSAGYEQYF.

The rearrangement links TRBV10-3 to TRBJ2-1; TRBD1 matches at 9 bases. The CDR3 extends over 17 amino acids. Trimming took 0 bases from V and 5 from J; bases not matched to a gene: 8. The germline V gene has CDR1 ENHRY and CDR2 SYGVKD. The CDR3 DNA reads TGTGCCATCAGTGAGTCGCCGAGACAGGGGGAGAACAATGAGCAGTTCTTC. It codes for CAISESPRQGENNEQFF.

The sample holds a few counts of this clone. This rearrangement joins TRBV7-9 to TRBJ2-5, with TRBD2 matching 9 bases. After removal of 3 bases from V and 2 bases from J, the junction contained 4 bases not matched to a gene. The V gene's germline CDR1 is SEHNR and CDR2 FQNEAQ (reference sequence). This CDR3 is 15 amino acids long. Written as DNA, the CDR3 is TGTGCCAGCAGCTTTGGCCTAGCGGGGCAAGAGACCCAGTACTTC. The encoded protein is CASSFGLAGQETQYF.

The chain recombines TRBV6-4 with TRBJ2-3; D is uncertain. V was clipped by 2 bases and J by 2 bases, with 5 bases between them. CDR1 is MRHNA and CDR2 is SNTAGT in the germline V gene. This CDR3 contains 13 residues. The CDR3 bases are TGTGCCAGCAGTGACGCATACACAGATACGCAGTATTTT. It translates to CASSDAYTDTQYF.

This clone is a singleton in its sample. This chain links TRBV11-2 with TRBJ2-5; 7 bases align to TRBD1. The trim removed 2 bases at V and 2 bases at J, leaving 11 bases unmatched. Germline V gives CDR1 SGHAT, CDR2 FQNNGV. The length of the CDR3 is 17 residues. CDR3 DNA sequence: TGTGCCAGCAGCTTACCCCCCTACCGGGACAGACAAGAGACCCAGTACTTC. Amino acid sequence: CASSLPPYRDRQETQYF.

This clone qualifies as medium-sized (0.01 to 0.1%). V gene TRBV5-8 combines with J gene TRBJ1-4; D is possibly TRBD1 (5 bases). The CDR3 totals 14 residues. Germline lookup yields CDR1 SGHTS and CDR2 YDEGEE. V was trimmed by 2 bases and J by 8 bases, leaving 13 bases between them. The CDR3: CASSFGTSGEKLFF. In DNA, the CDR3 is TGTGCCAGCAGCTTCGGGACGAGTGGGGAAAAACTGTTTTTT.

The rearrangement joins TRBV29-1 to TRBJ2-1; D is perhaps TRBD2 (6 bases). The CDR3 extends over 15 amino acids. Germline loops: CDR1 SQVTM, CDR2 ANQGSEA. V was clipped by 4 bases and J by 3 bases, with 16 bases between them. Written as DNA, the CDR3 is TGCAGCGTTGTGGAGGGGAATCTCAACTACAATGAGCAGTTCTTC. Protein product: CSVVEGNLNYNEQFF.

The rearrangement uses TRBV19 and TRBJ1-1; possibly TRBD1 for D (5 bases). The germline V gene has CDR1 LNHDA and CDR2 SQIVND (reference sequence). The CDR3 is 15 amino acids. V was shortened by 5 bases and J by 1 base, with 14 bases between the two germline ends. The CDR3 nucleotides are TGTGCCAGTAGTGCTCCCCGGGGGAGGAACACTGAAGCTTTCTTT. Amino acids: CASSAPRGRNTEAFF.

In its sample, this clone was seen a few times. CDR3 sequence (DNA): TGTGCCAGTAGTATCCAGGGGGCCTACGAGCAGTACTTC. As protein: CASSIQGAYEQYF. The chain recombines TRBV19 with TRBJ2-7; the match to TRBD1 covers 7 bases. Germline V lookup: CDR1 LNHDA, CDR2 SQIVND (reference sequence). Unmatched junction bases numbered 1, after V lost 3 bases and J lost 2 bases. The CDR3 has 13 amino acids. The variable domain in full, with the rest retrieved from reference TRBV19 and TRBJ2-7, is DGGITQSPKYLFRKEGQNVTLSCEQNLNHDAMYWYRQDPGQGLRLIYYSQIVNDFQKGDIAEGYSVSREKKESFPLTVTSAQKNPTAFYLCASSIQGAYEQYFGPGTRLTVT.

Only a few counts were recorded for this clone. The CDR3 sequence is CASSLGILYGYTF. The CDR3 bases are TGTGCCAGTAGTCTGGGGATTCTCTATGGCTACACCTTC. V gene TRBV19 combines with J gene TRBJ1-2; the D is unclear. This CDR3 has 13 amino acids. Trimming shortened V by 5 bases and J by 4 bases, and 11 bases separated the two germline ends. Germline assignment: CDR1 LNHDA and CDR2 SQIVND (reference sequence).